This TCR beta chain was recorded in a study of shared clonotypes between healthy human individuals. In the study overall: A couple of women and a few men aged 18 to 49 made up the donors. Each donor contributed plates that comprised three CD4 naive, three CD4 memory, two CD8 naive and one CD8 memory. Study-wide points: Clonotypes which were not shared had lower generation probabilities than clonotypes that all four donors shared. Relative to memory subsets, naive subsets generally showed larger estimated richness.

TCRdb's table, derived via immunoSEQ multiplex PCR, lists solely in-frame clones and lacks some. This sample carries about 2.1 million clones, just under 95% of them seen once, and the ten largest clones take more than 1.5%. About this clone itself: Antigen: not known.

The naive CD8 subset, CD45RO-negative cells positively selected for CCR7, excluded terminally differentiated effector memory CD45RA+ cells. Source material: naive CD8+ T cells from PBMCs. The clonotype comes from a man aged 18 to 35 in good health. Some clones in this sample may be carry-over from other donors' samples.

The CDR3 DNA reads TGCGCCAGCCAACAGGAGAACACTGAAGCTTTCTTT. This encodes CASQQENTEAFF. The chain combines TRBV4-1 with TRBJ1-1, with D maybe TRBD1 (5 bases). Germline-derived CDR1 and CDR2 are MGHRA and YSYEKL. This CDR3 is 12 amino acids long. The ends were cut back, 8 bases at V and 1 base at J, with 8 bases in the middle.